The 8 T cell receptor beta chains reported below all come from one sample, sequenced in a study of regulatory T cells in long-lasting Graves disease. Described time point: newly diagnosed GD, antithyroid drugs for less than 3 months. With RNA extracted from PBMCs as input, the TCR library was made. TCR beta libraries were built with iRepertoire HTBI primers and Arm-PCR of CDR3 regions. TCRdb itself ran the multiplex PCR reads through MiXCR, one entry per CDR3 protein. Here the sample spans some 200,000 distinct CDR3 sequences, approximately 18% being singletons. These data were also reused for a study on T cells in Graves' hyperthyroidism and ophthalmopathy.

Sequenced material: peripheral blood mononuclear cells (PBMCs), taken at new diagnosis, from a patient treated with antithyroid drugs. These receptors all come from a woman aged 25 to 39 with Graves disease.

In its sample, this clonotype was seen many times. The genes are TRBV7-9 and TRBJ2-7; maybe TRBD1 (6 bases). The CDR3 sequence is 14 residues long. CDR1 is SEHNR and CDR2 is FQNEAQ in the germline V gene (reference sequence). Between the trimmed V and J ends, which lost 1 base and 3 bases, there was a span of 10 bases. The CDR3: CASSLGGGHYEQYF. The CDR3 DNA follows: TGTGCCAGCAGCTTAGGAGGGGGACACTACGAGCAGTACTTC.

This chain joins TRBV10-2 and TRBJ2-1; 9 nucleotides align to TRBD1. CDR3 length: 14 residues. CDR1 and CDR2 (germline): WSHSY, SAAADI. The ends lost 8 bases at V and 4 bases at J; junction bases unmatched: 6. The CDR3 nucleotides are TGCGCCAGCCGCACAGGGGGCTTTTACAATGAGCAGTTCTTC. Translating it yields CASRTGGFYNEQFF.

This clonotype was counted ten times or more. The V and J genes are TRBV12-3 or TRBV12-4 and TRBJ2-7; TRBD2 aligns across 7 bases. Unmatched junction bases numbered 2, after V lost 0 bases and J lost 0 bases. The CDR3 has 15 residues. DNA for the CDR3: TGTGCCAGCAGTTTAGCGCGGGGGTACTCCTACGAGCAGTACTTC. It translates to CASSLARGYSYEQYF.

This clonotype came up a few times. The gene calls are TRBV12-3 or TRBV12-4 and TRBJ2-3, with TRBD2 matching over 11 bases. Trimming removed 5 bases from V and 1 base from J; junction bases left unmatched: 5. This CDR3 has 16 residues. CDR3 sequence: CASSGLAGGCTDTQYF. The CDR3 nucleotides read TGTGCCAGCAGTGGCCTAGCGGGGGGTTGCACAGATACGCAGTATTTT.

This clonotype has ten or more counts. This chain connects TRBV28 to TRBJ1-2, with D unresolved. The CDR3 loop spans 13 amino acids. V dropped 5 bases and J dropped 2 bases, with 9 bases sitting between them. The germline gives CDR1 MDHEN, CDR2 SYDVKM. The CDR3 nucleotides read TGTGCCAGCAGTGAGAGGAGAAACTATGGCTACACCTTC. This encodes CASSERRNYGYTF.

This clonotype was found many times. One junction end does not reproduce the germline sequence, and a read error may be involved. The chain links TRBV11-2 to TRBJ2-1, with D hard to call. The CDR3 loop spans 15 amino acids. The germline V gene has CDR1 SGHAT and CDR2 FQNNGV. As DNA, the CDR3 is TGCGCCAGCAGCTTCCGTCCCGGAAACTACAATGAGCAGTTCTTC. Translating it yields CASSFRPGNYNEQFF.

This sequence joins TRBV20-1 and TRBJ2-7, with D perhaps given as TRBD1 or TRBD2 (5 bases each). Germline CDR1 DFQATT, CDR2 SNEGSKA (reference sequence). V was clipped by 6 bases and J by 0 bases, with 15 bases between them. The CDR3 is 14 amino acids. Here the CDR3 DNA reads TGCAGTGCCCCCCCGGCAGGGAGCTCCTACGAGCAGTACTTC. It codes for CSAPPAGSSYEQYF.

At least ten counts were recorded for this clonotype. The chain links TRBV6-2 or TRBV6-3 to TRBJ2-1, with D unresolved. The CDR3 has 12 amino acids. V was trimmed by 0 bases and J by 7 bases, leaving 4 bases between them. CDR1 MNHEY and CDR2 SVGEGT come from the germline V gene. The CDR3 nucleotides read TGTGCCAGCAGTTACTCGCTTAATGAGCAGTTCTTC. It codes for CASSYSLNEQFF.